The table lists the clone carrying this T cell receptor (beta chain) with a count of one. Using immunoSEQ multiplex PCR, the repertoire was profiled, and TCRdb retains in-frame clones only, with some absent. The table includes hundreds of thousands of clones, 82% detected once. The study recruited people aged about 18 to 95 years across roughly 23 US areas. The sample belongs to a study of blood T cell repertoires in COVID-19. Study-level information: PBMCs, B-cell-depleted T cells, or T cells were the source of the cDNA or gDNA that made up the material.

With 1 base clipped from V and 3 bases from J, the junction kept 3 bases outside the gene matches. CDR1 is PRHDT, CDR2 FYEKMQ, per germline (reference sequence). The CDR3 extends over 15 amino acids. Sequencing was carried out using PBMCs or T cells enriched from blood (not recorded which). The chain has TRBV13 and TRBJ1-3; 7 nucleotides match TRBD1. The clonotype was recovered from a woman aged 55-70 years who had recovered from COVID-19. The CDR3 loop reads CASSLDDRDGNTIYF. CDR3 DNA: TGTGCCAGCAGCTTAGACGACAGGGATGGAAACACCATATATTTT.